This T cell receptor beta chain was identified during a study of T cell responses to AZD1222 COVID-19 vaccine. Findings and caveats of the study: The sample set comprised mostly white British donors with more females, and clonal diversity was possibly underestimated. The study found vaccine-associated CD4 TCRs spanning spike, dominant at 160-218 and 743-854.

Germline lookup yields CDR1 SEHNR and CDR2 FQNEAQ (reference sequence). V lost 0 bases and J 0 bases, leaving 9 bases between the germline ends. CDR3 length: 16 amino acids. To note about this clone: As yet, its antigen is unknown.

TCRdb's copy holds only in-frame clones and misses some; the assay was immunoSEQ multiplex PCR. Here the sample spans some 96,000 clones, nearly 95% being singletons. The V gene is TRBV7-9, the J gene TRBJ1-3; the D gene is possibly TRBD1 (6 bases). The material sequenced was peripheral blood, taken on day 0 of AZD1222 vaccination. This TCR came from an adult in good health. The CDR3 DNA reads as TGTGCCAGCAGCTTAGCCGGACAGATCTCTGGAAACACCATATATTTT. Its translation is CASSLAGQISGNTIYF.